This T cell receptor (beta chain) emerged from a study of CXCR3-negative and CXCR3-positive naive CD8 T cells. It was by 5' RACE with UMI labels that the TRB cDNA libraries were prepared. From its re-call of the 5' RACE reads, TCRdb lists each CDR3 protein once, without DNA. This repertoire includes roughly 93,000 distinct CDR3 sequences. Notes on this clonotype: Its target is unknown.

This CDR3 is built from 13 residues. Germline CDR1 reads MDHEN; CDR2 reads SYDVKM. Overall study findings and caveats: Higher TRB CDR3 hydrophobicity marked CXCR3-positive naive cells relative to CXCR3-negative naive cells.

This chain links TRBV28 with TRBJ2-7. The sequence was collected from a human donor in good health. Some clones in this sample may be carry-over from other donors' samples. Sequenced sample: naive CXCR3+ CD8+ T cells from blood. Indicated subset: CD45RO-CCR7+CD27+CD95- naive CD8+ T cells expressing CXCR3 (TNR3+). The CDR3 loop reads CASSPRLEYEQYF.